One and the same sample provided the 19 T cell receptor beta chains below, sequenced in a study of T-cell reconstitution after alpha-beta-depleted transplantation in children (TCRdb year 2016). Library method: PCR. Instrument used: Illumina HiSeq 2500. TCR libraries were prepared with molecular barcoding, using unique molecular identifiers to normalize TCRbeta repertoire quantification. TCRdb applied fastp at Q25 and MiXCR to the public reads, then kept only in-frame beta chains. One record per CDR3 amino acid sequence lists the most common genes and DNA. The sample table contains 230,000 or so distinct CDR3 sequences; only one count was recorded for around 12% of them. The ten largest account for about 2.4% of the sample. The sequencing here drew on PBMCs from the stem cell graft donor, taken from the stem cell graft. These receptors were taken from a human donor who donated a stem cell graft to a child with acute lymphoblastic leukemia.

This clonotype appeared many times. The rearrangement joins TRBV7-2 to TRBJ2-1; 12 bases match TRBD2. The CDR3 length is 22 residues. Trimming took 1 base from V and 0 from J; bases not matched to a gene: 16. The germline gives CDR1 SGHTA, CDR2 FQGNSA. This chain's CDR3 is CASSLGRKLAGGSVGSYNEQFF. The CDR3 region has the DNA TGTGCCAGCAGCTTAGGCCGGAAACTAGCGGGAGGTTCGGTCGGCTCCTACAATGAGCAGTTCTTC.

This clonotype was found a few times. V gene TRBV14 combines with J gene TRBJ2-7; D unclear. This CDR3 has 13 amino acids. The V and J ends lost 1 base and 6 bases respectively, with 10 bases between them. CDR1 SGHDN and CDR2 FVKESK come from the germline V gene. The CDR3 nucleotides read TGTGCCAGCAGCCAAGTCACGGTGGGCGAGCAGTACTTC. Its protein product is CASSQVTVGEQYF.

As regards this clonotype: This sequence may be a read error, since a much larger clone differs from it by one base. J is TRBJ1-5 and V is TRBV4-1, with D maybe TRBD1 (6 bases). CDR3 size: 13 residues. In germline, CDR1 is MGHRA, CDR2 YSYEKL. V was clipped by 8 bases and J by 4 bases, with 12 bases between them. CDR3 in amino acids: CASGGQTNQPQHF. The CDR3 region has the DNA TGCGCCAGCGGTGGACAGACTAATCAGCCCCAGCATTTT.

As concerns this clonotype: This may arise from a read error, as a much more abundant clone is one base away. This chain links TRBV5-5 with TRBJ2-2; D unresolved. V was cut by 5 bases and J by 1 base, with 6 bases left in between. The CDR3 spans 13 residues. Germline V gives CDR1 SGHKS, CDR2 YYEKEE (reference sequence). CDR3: CASSDKNTGELFF. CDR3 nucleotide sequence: TGTGCCAGCAGTGATAAGAACACCGGGGAGCTGTTTTTT.

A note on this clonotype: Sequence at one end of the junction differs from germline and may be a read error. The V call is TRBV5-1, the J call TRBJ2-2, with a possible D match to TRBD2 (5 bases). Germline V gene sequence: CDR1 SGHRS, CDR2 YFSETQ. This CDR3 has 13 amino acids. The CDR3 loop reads CVSSSGLDGELFF. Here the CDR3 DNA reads TGCGTCAGCAGCTCGGGGTTGGACGGGGAGCTGTTTTTT.

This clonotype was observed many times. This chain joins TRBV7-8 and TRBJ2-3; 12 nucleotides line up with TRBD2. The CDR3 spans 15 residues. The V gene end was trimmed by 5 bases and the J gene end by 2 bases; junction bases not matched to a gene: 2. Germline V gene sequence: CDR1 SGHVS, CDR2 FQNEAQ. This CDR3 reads CASSRTSGDTDTQYF. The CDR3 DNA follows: TGTGCCAGCAGCCGGACTAGCGGGGACACAGATACGCAGTATTTT.

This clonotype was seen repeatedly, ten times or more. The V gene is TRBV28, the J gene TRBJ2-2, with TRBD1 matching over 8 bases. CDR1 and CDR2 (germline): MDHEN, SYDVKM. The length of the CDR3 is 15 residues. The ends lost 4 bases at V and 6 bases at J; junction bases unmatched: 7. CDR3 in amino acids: CASSSGQGVPGELFF. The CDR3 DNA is TGTGCCAGCAGTTCCGGACAGGGTGTTCCCGGGGAGCTGTTTTTT.

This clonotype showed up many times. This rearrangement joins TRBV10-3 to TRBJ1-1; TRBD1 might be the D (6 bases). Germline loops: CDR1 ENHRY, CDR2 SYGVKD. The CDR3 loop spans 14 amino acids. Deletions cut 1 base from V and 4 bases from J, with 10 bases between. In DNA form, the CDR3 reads TGTGCCATCAGTGAGTTGGACAGCGGCACTGAAGCTTTCTTT. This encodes CAISELDSGTEAFF.

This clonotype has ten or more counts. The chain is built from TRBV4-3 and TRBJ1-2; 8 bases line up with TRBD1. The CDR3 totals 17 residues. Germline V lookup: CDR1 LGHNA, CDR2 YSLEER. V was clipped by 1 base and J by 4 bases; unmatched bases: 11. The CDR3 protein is CASSQVMPGQAIYGYTF. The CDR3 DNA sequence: TGCGCCAGCAGCCAAGTGATGCCGGGACAGGCAATCTATGGCTACACCTTC.

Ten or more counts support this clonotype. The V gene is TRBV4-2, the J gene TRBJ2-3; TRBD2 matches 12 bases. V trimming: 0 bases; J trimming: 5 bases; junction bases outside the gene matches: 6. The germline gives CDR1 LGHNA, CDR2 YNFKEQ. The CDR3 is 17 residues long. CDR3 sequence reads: CASSQDVPSGGEDTQYF. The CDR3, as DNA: TGTGCCAGCAGCCAAGATGTCCCTAGCGGGGGGGAAGATACGCAGTATTTT.

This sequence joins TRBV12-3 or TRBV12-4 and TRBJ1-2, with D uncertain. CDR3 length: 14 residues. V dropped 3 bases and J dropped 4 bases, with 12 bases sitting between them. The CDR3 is CASSLGRAPYGYTF. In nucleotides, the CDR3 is TGTGCCAGCAGTTTGGGTCGGGCACCCTATGGCTACACCTTC.

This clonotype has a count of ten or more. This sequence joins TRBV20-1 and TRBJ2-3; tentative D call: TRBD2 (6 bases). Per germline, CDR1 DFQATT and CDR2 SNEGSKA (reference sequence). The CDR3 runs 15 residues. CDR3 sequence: CSYFTGDWYTDTQYF. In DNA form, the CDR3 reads TGCAGCTACTTTACGGGGGACTGGTACACAGATACGCAGTATTTT.

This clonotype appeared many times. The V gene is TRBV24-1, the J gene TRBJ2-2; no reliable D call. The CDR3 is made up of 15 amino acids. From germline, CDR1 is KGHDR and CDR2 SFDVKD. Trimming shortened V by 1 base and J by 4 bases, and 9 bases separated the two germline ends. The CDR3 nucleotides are TGTGCCACCAGTGATTTTCGTGGCAGCACCGGGGAGCTGTTTTTT. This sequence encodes CATSDFRGSTGELFF.

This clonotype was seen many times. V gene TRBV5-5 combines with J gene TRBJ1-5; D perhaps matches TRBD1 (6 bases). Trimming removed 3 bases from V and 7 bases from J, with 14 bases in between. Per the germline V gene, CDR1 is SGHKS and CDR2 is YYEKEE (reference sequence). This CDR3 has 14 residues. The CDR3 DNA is TGTGCCAGCAGCTACCACAGGGTGTCCCAGCCCCAGCATTTT. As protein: CASSYHRVSQPQHF.

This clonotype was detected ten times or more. In nucleotides, the CDR3 is TGTGCCAGCAGCGATGGACAGTCCCACGGGGAGACCCAGTACTTC. Translated, it gives CASSDGQSHGETQYF. The genes are TRBV12-3 or TRBV12-4 and TRBJ2-5; TRBD1 is a possible D gene (6 bases). This CDR3 is built from 15 residues. Deletions cut 6 bases from V and 5 bases from J, with 19 bases between.

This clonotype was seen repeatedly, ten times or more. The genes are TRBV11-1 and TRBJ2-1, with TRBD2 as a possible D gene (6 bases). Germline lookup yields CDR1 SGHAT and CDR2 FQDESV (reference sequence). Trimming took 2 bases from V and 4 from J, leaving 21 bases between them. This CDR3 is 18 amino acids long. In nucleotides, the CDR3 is TGTGCCAGCAGCTTACCCCCTACAGCGGGCCTTCCTTACAATGAGCAGTTCTTC. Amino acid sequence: CASSLPPTAGLPYNEQFF.

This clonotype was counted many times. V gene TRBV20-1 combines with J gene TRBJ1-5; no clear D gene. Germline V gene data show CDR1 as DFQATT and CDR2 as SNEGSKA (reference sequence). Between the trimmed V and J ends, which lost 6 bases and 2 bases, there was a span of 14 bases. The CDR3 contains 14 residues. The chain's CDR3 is CSASKGGGNQPQHF. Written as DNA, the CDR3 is TGCAGTGCCTCTAAAGGCGGGGGCAATCAGCCCCAGCATTTT.

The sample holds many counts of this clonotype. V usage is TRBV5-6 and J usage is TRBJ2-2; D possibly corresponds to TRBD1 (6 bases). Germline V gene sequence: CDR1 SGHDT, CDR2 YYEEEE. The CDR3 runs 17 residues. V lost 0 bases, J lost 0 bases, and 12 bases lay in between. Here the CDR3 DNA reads TGTGCCAGCAGCTTGGCAGGGGCGCGTCCGAACACCGGGGAGCTGTTTTTT. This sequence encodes CASSLAGARPNTGELFF.

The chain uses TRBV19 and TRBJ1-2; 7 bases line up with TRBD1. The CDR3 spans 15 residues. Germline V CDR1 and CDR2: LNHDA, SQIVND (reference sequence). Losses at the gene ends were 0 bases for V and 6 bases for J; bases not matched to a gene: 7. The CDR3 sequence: CASSIDWTGADGYTF. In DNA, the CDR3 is TGTGCCAGTAGTATAGATTGGACAGGAGCGGATGGCTACACCTTC.